In this sample, the clone carrying this T cell receptor (beta chain) turned up many times. Its antigen is as yet unknown. One entry per CDR3 protein, called by TCRdb with MiXCR from the reads. Seen here are about 360,000 distinct CDR3 sequences, 15% to 20% observed once, and the top ten hold 8.7%. This entry belongs to a study of T cell repertoires in cytomegalovirus infection. Germline V CDR1 and CDR2: LGHNA, YNFKEQ. The CDR3 extends over 17 amino acids. V lost 0 bases to trimming and J lost 8 bases, with 19 bases between them. Study-level results: HLA-C-restricted CMV-specific TCR beta clonotypes prevailed in the ex vivo response.

The rearrangement uses TRBV4-2 and TRBJ1-4; a weak D match, TRBD1 (6 bases). The sequence was obtained from a human donor in good health (CMV status not recorded). Some clones in this sample may be carry-over from other donors' samples. The source material was PBMCs. CDR3 sequence reads: CASSQDLTGPRGEKLFF. The CDR3, as DNA: TGTGCCAGCAGCCAAGATCTGACAGGCCCAAGAGGGGAAAAACTGTTTTTT.